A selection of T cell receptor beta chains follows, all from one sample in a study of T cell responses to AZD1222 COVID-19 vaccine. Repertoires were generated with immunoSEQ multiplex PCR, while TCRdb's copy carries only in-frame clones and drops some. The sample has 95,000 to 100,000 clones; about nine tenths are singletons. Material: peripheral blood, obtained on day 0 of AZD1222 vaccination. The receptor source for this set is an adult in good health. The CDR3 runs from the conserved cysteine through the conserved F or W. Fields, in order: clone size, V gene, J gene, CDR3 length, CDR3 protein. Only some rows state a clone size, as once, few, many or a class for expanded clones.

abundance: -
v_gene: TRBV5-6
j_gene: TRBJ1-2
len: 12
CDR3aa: CASSRRDYGYTF

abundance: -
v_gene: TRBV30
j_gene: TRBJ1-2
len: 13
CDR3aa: CAWSVRGALGYTF

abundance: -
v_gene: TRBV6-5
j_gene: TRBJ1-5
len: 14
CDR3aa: CASSSATTEEPQHF

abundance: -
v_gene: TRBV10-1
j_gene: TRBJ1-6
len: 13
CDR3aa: CASSVQGNSPLHF

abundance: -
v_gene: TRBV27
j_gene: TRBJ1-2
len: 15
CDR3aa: CASSSGRGLMYGYTF

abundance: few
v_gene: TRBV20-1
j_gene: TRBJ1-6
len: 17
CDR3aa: CSASLLAPGTYNSPLHF

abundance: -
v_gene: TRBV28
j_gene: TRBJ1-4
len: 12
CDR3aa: CATSDINEKLFF

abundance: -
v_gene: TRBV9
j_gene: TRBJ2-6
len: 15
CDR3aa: CASSVGRSGANVLTF

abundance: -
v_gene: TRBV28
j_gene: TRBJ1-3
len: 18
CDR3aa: CASSLAGGQRDSGNTIYF

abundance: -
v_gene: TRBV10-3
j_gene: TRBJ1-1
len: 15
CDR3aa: CAISDSRSGNTEAFF

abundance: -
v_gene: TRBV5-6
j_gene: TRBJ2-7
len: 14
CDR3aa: CASSPGLGGYEQYF